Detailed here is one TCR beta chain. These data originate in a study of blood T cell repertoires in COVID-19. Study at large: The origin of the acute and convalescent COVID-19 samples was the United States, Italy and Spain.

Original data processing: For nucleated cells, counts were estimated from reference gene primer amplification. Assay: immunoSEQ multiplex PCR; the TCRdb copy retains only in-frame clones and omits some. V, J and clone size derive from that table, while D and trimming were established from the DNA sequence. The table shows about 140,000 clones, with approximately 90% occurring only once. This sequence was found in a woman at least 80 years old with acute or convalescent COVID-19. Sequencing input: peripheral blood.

CDR3 protein: CASSETTGRQPQHF. DNA for the CDR3: TGTGCCAGCAGTGAAACGACAGGGCGTCAGCCCCAGCATTTT. The rearrangement joins TRBV2 to TRBJ1-5; 7 bases match TRBD1. The J segment lost 6 bases and the V segment lost 2 bases, leaving 4 bases of the junction unmatched. CDR1 is SNHLY, CDR2 FYNNEI, per germline. CDR3 length: 14 amino acids.